This section outlines one TCR beta chain sequence together with its context. No antigen is known for it. Per-base quality was not reported, and no clone a single base away is much larger than it. The collaborating institutions used their own protocols to collect whole blood in K2EDTA tubes. Collaborator samples were shipped for TCRbeta analysis as frozen whole blood, isolated PBMCs, or DNA extracted from either sample type. TCRbeta CDR3 regions were amplified from genomic DNA using the immunoSEQ Assay, a bias-controlled multiplex PCR. The paper's processing steps were these. Within the assay, amplification of reference gene primers was used to estimate how many nucleated cells each sample contained. To quantify the absolute abundance of each unique TCRbeta CDR3 rearrangement, sequence reads were collapsed and filtered. For each sample, productive Simpson clonality was calculated as the square root of Simpson's diversity index across productive rearrangements. TCRdb stores this immuneACCESS table with in-frame sequences only. Part of the clones is absent; in the studies checked, under half of the shortfall reflects unresolved V genes, and no reason is known for the rest. The D gene and trimming were derived from the DNA, and the V and J assignments and clone size from that table. This sample lists about 230,000 clones; roughly 80% were detected once. The ten largest clones capture 2.5% to 3% of the sample.

The entry originates in a study of blood T cell repertoires in COVID-19 (dated by TCRdb to about 2020). Concerning the study at large: Samples from collaborators originated in the United States, Italy and Spain and spanned both the acute and convalescent phases of COVID-19. The material from the prospective study consisted of cDNA or gDNA derived from T cells, B-cell-depleted T cells, or PBMCs. Subjects who had been exposed to COVID-19, were actively infected with it, or had recovered from it provided the deeply sampled blood TCRbeta repertoires that made up the dataset. The repertoires were released in a freely available public database intended as a resource for research on the immune response to SARS-CoV-2. The samples were drawn from two sources: the first 160 participants of the ongoing ImmuneRACE study, and 1,000 to 1,500 subjects contributed by 6 global collaborators. The sample metadata nearly always contained a de-identified subject ID, COVID-19 status, age in years and sex. Where available, HLA class I and class II types were taken from metadata supplied by the sample provider and were not determined by assay-based typing. Broad study findings and their caveats: How much clinical and demographic metadata was included differed by source and by participant, and the metadata was provided uncurated.

Taken from cysteine to phenylalanine, the CDR3 has 14 residues. Only CDR3 DNA remains: 42 bases, in frame from the first base. V loses 1 base at its end and J loses 4 bases; junction bases beyond the gene matches: 3. The germline V gene (reference sequence) provides CDR1 LNHNV and CDR2 YYDKDF. The chain links TRBV15 with TRBJ2-7, with 8 middle bases fitting TRBD2. The receptor's source is a woman in her 70s with active or convalescent COVID-19. The sample was peripheral blood. The CDR3 here reads CATSRVQRGYEQYF. The sequenced DNA is TGTGCCACCAGCAGAGTCCAGCGGGGGTACGAGCAGTACTTC.